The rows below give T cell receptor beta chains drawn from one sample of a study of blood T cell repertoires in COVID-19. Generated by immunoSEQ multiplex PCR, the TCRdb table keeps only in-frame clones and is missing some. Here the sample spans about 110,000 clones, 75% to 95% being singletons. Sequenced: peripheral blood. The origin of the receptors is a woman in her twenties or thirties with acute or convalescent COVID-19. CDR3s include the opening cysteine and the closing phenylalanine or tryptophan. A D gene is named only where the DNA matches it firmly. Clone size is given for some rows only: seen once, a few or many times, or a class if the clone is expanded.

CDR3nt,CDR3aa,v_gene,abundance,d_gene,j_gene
TGTGCCAGCAGCCCACAGCGGCTAGGCGAGACCCAGTACTTC,CASSPQRLGETQYF,TRBV5-4,.,.,TRBJ2-5
TGTGCCAGCAGTCACAGGGGGCGCGGGCGGGGCGACACAGATACGCAGTATTTT,CASSHRGRGRGDTDTQYF,TRBV6-6,.,TRBD1,TRBJ2-3
TGTGCCACCAACCGAAGGGGGCTAGGTAGCAATCAGCCCCAGCATTTT,CATNRRGLGSNQPQHF,TRBV27,few,TRBD1,TRBJ1-5
TGTGCCAGCAGCCAAGGGGGCGAGGCAGGGGTGGGCTACAATGAGCAGTTCTTC,CASSQGGEAGVGYNEQFF,TRBV3-1/TRBV3-2,.,.,TRBJ2-1
TGTGCCAGCCGAGGGAGGGGCGAGAACACTGAAGCTTTCTTT,CASRGRGENTEAFF,TRBV19,.,.,TRBJ1-1
TGTGCCAGCAGCGCCACGGCGAGGGGGGAGACCCAGTACTTC,CASSATARGETQYF,TRBV9,.,.,TRBJ2-5
TGTGCCAGCAGCTTAATTACAGGCCTCGAGCAGTACTTC,CASSLITGLEQYF,TRBV7-3,few,.,TRBJ2-7
TGTGCCAGCAGCTTATCAGGGGCCAGTGAGCAGTTCTTC,CASSLSGASEQFF,TRBV7-2,once,.,TRBJ2-1
TGTGCCAGCTCACCAGGAGGGGGCCCTGGAGGGGAAAAACTGTTTTTT,CASSPGGGPGGEKLFF,TRBV18,.,TRBD1,TRBJ1-4
TGTGCCAGCAGCTCCGGGACGGGGGTAATCTATGGGCAGTACTTC,CASSSGTGVIYGQYF,TRBV11-3,once,.,TRBJ2-7
TGTGCCAGCAGCTCCCACGAGGGACAGGGAGTATGGATGAACACTGAAGCTTTCTTT,CASSSHEGQGVWMNTEAFF,TRBV11-2,.,TRBD1,TRBJ1-1
TGTGCCAGTAGGGGCGACAGGGATTATCAGCCCCAGCATTTT,CASRGDRDYQPQHF,TRBV19,once,TRBD1,TRBJ1-5
TGCGCCAGCAGCTTGACTTCTGCTGACTATGGCTACACCTTC,CASSLTSADYGYTF,TRBV5-1,once,.,TRBJ1-2
TGCGCCAGCAGGAATACGGGGAACACTGAAGCTTTCTTT,CASRNTGNTEAFF,TRBV5-1,few,.,TRBJ1-1
TGTGCCAGCAGTTTACTGAACTATGGCTACACCTTC,CASSLLNYGYTF,TRBV28,.,.,TRBJ1-2
TGCAGCGTAGCCAGGGGGGAGACCCAGTACTTC,CSVARGETQYF,TRBV29-1,.,TRBD1,TRBJ2-5
TGTGCCAGCAGCTTAATGTCGCAGGGCAATCAGCCCCAGCATTTT,CASSLMSQGNQPQHF,TRBV7-2,.,.,TRBJ1-5
TGTGCCAGCAGCTTGGGCAGACATCTGCTCATGAACACTGAAGCTTTCTTT,CASSLGRHLLMNTEAFF,TRBV5-6,once,.,TRBJ1-1
TGTGCCACCGAGGACAGGGCGGACGGCTACACCTTC,CATEDRADGYTF,TRBV19,.,TRBD1,TRBJ1-2
TGCGCCAGCAGCTTCCAGACTACCCCCGACACAGATACGCAGTATTTT,CASSFQTTPDTDTQYF,TRBV5-1,.,.,TRBJ2-3
TGTGCCAGCAGTTTAGGGCTAGCGGGATCCTACAATGAGCAGTTCTTC,CASSLGLAGSYNEQFF,TRBV6-2/TRBV6-3,.,TRBD2,TRBJ2-1
TGTGCCAGTAGTATACCTACAGGGGGCAAGTTCGGCGGCTACACCTTC,CASSIPTGGKFGGYTF,TRBV19,once,TRBD1,TRBJ1-2
TGTGCCAGCAGCAACCGACAGGAGCAGTACTTC,CASSNRQEQYF,TRBV7-9,.,.,TRBJ2-7
TGCAGCGTGGGGGCCACTTACGAGCAGTACTTC,CSVGATYEQYF,TRBV29-1,.,.,TRBJ2-7
TGTGCCAGTAAGGACAGGGGTAGTGGCTACACCTTC,CASKDRGSGYTF,TRBV19,few,TRBD1,TRBJ1-2
TGTGCCAGCAGCTTAACCACTAGCGGTGTTGGTGAGCAGTTCTTC,CASSLTTSGVGEQFF,TRBV7-3,.,TRBD2,TRBJ2-1
TGTGCCAGCACAGGGACTGGCGCGAACACTGAAGCTTTCTTT,CASTGTGANTEAFF,TRBV28,.,.,TRBJ1-1
TGCGCCAGCAGTGCCGAGCGACGAAACAATGAGCAGTTCTTC,CASSAERRNNEQFF,TRBV10-1,once,.,TRBJ2-1
TGTGCCATACAGGAGAGCACAGATACGCAGTATTTT,CAIQESTDTQYF,TRBV24-1,.,.,TRBJ2-3
TGTGCCAGCAGTTCGCTGCCGGGGAGTGAAGCTTTCTTT,CASSSLPGSEAFF,TRBV28,once,.,TRBJ1-1
TGTGCCGGAACAGGGGATAGAGGGGGACTGGCTTTCTTT,CAGTGDRGGLAFF,TRBV28,.,TRBD1,TRBJ1-1
TGTGCCAGCAGCTTATATAATCCGTTCGCGGACAGGAAGAGGGACACTGAAGCTTTCTTT,CASSLYNPFADRKRDTEAFF,TRBV7-6,once,TRBD1,TRBJ1-1
TGTGCCACCAGTGACGTAACAGGGATGTCAGATACGCAGTATTTT,CATSDVTGMSDTQYF,TRBV24-1,.,.,TRBJ2-3
TGTGCCAGCTCACCGGGACAGGCTGGAAACACCATATATTTT,CASSPGQAGNTIYF,TRBV18,.,TRBD1,TRBJ1-3
TGTGCCAGCAGTTACTCGCAGCGTTACACTGAAGCTTTCTTT,CASSYSQRYTEAFF,TRBV6-2/TRBV6-3,.,.,TRBJ1-1
TGTGCCAGCAGTTCCTCCGACAGGGGGGCCGACACCTACGAGCAGTACTTC,CASSSSDRGADTYEQYF,TRBV28,once,TRBD1,TRBJ2-7
TGTGCCAGCAGGCCTGGGACATCCGTGTACGAGCAGTACTTC,CASRPGTSVYEQYF,TRBV28,.,.,TRBJ2-7
TGTGCCAGCAGCCGACGACAGAAAGAGACCCAGTACTTC,CASSRRQKETQYF,TRBV7-2,.,.,TRBJ2-5
TGTGCCTGGAGAGGACACGGACGGAACTATGGCTACACCTTC,CAWRGHGRNYGYTF,TRBV30,.,.,TRBJ1-2
TGTGCCAGCAGCTTGGACAGCCCCTACGAGCAGTACTTC,CASSLDSPYEQYF,TRBV5-4,.,.,TRBJ2-7
TGTGCCAGCAGCCAAGATCCCGACCCGAGAGGCCCCTTGATTTTT,CASSQDPDPRGPLIF,TRBV4-2,.,.,TRBJ1-4
TGTGCCAGCAGACCGGGACAGGTAAACACTGAAGCTTTCTTT,CASRPGQVNTEAFF,TRBV28,.,TRBD1,TRBJ1-1
TGTGCCAGCAGCCCGGGACTAGCGGGGAATGAGCAGTTCTTC,CASSPGLAGNEQFF,TRBV3-1/TRBV3-2,.,TRBD2,TRBJ2-1
TGTGCCAGCAGTGAATATTTCGGGACAGATGACTACAATGAGCAGTTCTTC,CASSEYFGTDDYNEQFF,TRBV25-1,.,TRBD1,TRBJ2-1